This paragraph reports one T cell receptor beta chain. Its antigen is as yet unknown. The germline V gene has CDR1 MDHEN and CDR2 SYDVKM. The V gene lost 4 bases and the J gene lost 4 bases, with 15 bases spanning the gap. This CDR3 is 15 amino acids long. The individuals who served as donors were healthy Caucasians living in Russia, aged roughly 6 to 95. Each sample gave at least 6 million isolated PBMCs. The data stem from a study of blood T cells in healthy people across ages. Study conclusions and caveats: A roughly linear fall in TCR beta diversity per million T cells was seen with increasing age.

Together with a sample-barcoded 5' primer, a J-beta primer mix was included in a second PCR lasting roughly 6 to 12 cycles. TCRdb reanalysed the 5' RACE reads using MiXCR and keeps one entry per CDR3 protein. This sample has 1.5 million or so distinct CDR3 sequences, with roughly 43% found just once. The rearrangement joins TRBV28 to TRBJ2-3; TRBD1 is a possible D gene (5 bases). The source material was blood. This TCR was sampled from a young woman in good health. CDR3 bases: TGTGCCAGCAGTTCCCTGGGGCCCGGGCCAGATACGCAGTATTTT. This codes for CASSSLGPGPDTQYF.